The T cell receptor (beta chain) described here comes from a study of CD8 T cells in ankylosing spondylitis. Study-level findings and limits: Eight highly homologous variants made up a TCR beta motif, and this motif appeared characteristic of ankylosing spondylitis blood.

This clonotype was seen only a few times. Its antigen is as yet unknown. Via MiXCR, TCRdb re-called the 5' RACE reads, giving one row per CDR3 protein. Found here are more than 500,000 distinct CDR3 sequences, roughly 5% of them singletons; the top ten hold roughly 3.5%. The germline gives CDR1 LNHNV, CDR2 YYDKDF (reference sequence). The length of the CDR3 is 16 residues. The junction had 8 bases not matched to a gene; V was cut back by 0 bases and J by 9 bases. Sequences were obtained from blood, either unsorted or a sorted T cell fraction (not recorded which). The clonotype originates from a male donor with ankylosing spondylitis. This rearrangement joins TRBV15 to TRBJ2-1; 10 positions agree with TRBD2. CDR3 region: CATSRDPLAGSGEQFF. CDR3 DNA: TGTGCCACCAGCAGAGATCCACTAGCGGGGTCGGGTGAGCAGTTCTTC.